This TCR beta chain is from a study of sequential checkpoint blockade in melanoma. Overall study context: TCRbeta immunosequencing was performed on DNA from around 96 pretreatment melanoma tumor samples. Whole-study results and caveats: Pretreatment TIL clonality tracked with response in the nivolumab-first arm.

Clones were sequenced by immunoSEQ multiplex PCR, and TCRdb holds only the in-frame ones, with some missing. Of 5,000 to 8,000 clones in the sample, 15% to 20% were seen once. Treatment specified: randomized to nivolumab then ipilimumab (arm A) or the reverse (arm B). DNA-damaging chemotherapy had not been given to any patient beforehand. V was shortened by 0 bases and J by 7 bases, with 12 bases between the two germline ends. Germline V lookup: CDR1 MGHRA, CDR2 YSYEKL. The CDR3 totals 14 residues. This clone is labeled as large. Its antigen is not identified. Source: tumor tissue (inferred from file names), taken from a patient given nivolumab and ipilimumab in sequence. The source is a human donor with melanoma. The chain links TRBV4-1 to TRBJ1-2; D is ambiguous. The CDR3 DNA is TGCGCCAGCAGCCAAGATCTTTCCGGGTTTGGCTACACCTTC. Protein: CASSQDLSGFGYTF.